This T cell receptor beta chain was sequenced for a study of molecular identifiers for immune sequencing clone quantification. This clonotype was seen only once. One base away lies a much larger clone, so this may be a sequencing read error. Researchers sorted naive CD8 T cells as cells that were CD8+CD4-CCR7+CD45RA+. This CDR3 has 13 amino acids. CDR1 and CDR2 from the germline V gene are LGHNA and YSLEER. The bulk TCR libraries were made with methods described before and with listed TCR primers. TCRdb recomputed calls from the PCR reads with MiXCR, one row per CDR3 protein. The sample carries 490,000 or so distinct CDR3 sequences, roughly a fifth recorded once.

The chain couples TRBV4-3 to TRBJ2-7; D gene uncertain. The TCR was taken from a human donor in good health. Some libraries in this study had Jurkat cell RNA spiked in. The sequenced sample was naive CD8+ T cells from blood, with Jurkat cell RNA spiked in. Subset noted: FACS-sorted CD8+CD4-CCR7+CD45RA+ naive T cells. CDR3 loop: CASSQELPYERYF. In DNA form, the CDR3 reads TGCGCCAGCAGCCAAGAACTTCCTTACGAGCGGTACTTC.